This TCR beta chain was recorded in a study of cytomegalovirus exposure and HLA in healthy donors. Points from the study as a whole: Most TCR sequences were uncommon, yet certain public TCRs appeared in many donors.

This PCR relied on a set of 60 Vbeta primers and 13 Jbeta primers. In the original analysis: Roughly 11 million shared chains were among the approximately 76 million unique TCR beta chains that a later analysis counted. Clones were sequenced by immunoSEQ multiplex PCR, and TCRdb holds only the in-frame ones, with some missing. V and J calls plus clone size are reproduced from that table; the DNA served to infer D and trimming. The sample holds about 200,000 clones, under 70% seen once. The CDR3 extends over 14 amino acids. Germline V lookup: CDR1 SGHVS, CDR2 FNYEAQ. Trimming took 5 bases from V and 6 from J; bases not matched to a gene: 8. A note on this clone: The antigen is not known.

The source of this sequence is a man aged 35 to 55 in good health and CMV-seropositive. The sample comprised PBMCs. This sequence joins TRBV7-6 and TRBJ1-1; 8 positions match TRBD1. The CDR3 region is CASSQVPDRAEAFF. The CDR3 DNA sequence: TGTGCCAGCAGCCAGGTACCGGACAGGGCTGAAGCTTTCTTT.